This T cell receptor (beta chain) was documented in a study of T cell repertoires in cytomegalovirus infection. Study overall: Peptides in the study included HLA-C-restricted and HLA-B-restricted CMV epitopes. CMV infection together with matching HLA type was indicated by public TCR beta signatures.

TCRdb passed the reads through MiXCR, listing each CDR3 protein once. Of about 69,000 distinct CDR3 sequences in the sample, 25% to 30% were seen once. Regarding the study as a whole: HLA-C-restricted CMV clonotypes gave the most frequent clonotype in two of eight donors. Summed public TCR beta family frequency identified CMV carriers bearing the relevant HLA.

As concerns this clonotype: What it binds is unknown.

Trimming cost V 5 bases and J 7 bases; bases outside gene matches: 10. The CDR3 loop spans 15 amino acids. Per the germline V gene, CDR1 is SGHTA and CDR2 is FQGNSA. This sample comprised CD8+ T cells from cultured PBMCs, obtained from culture after CMV antigen stimulation. The TCR comes from a human donor in good health (CMV status not recorded). Some clones in this sample may be carry-over from other donors' samples. This chain connects TRBV7-2 to TRBJ2-1; TRBD2 matches 8 bases. The CDR3 is CASSPLGGARNEQFF. The CDR3 region has the DNA TGTGCCAGCAGCCCCCTCGGGGGGGCTAGGAATGAGCAGTTCTTC.